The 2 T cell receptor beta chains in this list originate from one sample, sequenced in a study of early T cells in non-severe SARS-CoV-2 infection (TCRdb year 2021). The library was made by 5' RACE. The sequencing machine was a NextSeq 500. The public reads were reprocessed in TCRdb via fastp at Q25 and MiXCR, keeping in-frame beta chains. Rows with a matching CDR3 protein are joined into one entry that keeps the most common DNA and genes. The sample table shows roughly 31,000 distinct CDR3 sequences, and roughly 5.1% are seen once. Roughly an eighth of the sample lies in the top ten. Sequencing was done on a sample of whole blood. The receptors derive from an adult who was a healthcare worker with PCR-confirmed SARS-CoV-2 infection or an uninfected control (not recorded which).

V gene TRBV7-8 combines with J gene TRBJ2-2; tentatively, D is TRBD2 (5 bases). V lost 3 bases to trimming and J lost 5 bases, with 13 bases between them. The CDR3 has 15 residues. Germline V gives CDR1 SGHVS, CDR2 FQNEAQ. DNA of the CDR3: TGTGCCAGCAGCTTTATCCTGGGGAGTACCGGGGAGCTGTTTTTT. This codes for CASSFILGSTGELFF.

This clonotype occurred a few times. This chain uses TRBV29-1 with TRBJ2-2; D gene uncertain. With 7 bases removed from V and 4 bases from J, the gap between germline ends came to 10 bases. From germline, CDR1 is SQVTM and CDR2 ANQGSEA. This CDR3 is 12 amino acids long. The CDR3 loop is CSGTPGTGELFF. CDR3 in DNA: TGCAGCGGAACCCCGGGCACCGGGGAGCTGTTTTTT.